One and the same sample provided the 25 T cell receptor beta chains below, sequenced in a study of T cell changes during pregnancy in multiple sclerosis. The protocol was immunoSEQ multiplex PCR, while the TCRdb copy is restricted to in-frame clones and leaves out a portion. The sample carries around 31,000 clones, 90% recorded once. This specimen was CD4+ T cells from peripheral blood mononuclear cells, taken in the third trimester of pregnancy. The origin of the receptors is a female donor in good health, enrolled as a control in a pregnancy study.

The rearrangement uses TRBV11-2 and TRBJ2-5; 10 nucleotides align to TRBD2. Germline loops: CDR1 SGHAT, CDR2 FQNNGV. This CDR3 has 15 amino acids. V dropped 7 bases and J dropped 2; count of bases not matched to a gene: 7. The CDR3 coding sequence is TGTGCCAGCACCGCAGCGGGAGGGACACAAGAGACCCAGTACTTC. Residues: CASTAAGGTQETQYF.

The chain links TRBV7-9 to TRBJ2-7; 9 bases match TRBD1. The length of the CDR3 is 18 residues. Germline lookup yields CDR1 SEHNR and CDR2 FQNEAQ (reference sequence). The V gene end was trimmed by 5 bases and the J gene end by 4 bases; junction bases not matched to a gene: 18. The CDR3 nucleotides read TGTGCCAGCAGCATTGACCCAACTACCGGGACAGGGTGGTACGAGCAGTACTTC. This codes for CASSIDPTTGTGWYEQYF.

The DNA for the CDR3 is TGTGCCAGTACCCTGGACCGGGGGACAGATCGGTTCTTC. Translation gives CASTLDRGTDRFF. The rearrangement joins TRBV19 to TRBJ2-1; possibly TRBD1 for D (7 bases). The ends were cut back, 7 bases at V and 15 bases at J, with 22 bases in the middle. From germline, CDR1 is LNHDA and CDR2 SQIVND (reference sequence). The CDR3 has 13 amino acids.

The V call is TRBV18, the J call TRBJ1-4; a weak D match, TRBD1 (6 bases). The CDR3 contains 13 residues. Per the germline V gene, CDR1 is KGHSH and CDR2 is LQKENI. V was cut by 8 bases and J by 7 bases, with 14 bases left in between. The CDR3 reads CASHREVSEKLFF. As DNA, the CDR3 is TGTGCCAGCCACAGGGAAGTTTCTGAAAAACTGTTTTTT.

The chain carries TRBV6-5 and TRBJ1-1, with D maybe TRBD1 (5 bases). This CDR3 contains 15 residues. CDR1 and CDR2 from the germline V gene are MNHEY and SVGAGI. With 3 bases removed from V and 1 base from J, the gap between germline ends came to 12 bases. The CDR3 region is CASSYFPGPNTEAFF. CDR3 in DNA: TGTGCCAGCAGTTATTTCCCAGGGCCGAACACTGAAGCTTTCTTT.

The rearrangement uses TRBV5-6 and TRBJ2-2; no firm D call. The V and J ends lost 6 bases and 6 bases respectively, with 15 bases between them. The V gene's germline CDR1 is SGHDT and CDR2 YYEEEE. CDR3 length: 14 amino acids. CDR3 nucleotides: TGTGCCAGCACCCTAGTGGAACGGGCCGGGGAGCTGTTTTTT. It specifies CASTLVERAGELFF.

The V call is TRBV27, the J call TRBJ2-7; D is possibly TRBD1 (6 bases). CDR3 length: 15 amino acids. V shed 6 bases and J shed 3 bases, with 18 bases lying between them. Germline loops: CDR1 MNHEY, CDR2 SMNVEV (reference sequence). Here the CDR3 reads CASSRTGTNIYEQYF. The CDR3 bases are TGTGCCAGCAGCAGGACCGGGACAAACATCTACGAGCAGTACTTC.

The chain uses TRBV5-6 and TRBJ1-4; D possibly corresponds to TRBD1 (6 bases). The CDR3 contains 15 residues. V lost 4 bases and J lost 2, with 12 bases in between. Germline V gene lookup returns CDR1 SGHDT and CDR2 YYEEEE. The CDR3 DNA reads as TGTGCCAGCAGCGTCAGGGGCTCGACTAATGAAAAACTGTTTTTT. This sequence encodes CASSVRGSTNEKLFF.

The V gene is TRBV7-2, the J gene TRBJ1-1; 10 bases map to TRBD1. From germline, CDR1 is SGHTA and CDR2 FQGNSA. After removal of 5 bases from V and 2 bases from J, the junction contained 5 bases not matched to a gene. CDR3 length equals 15 residues. Here the CDR3 reads CASSGRDRGNTEAFF. CDR3 DNA sequence: TGTGCCAGCAGCGGAAGGGACAGGGGAAACACTGAAGCTTTCTTT.

This rearrangement joins TRBV6-5 to TRBJ1-5; D possibly corresponds to TRBD1 (5 bases). Looked up from germline, CDR1 is MNHEY and CDR2 is SVGAGI. The CDR3 length is 15 residues. Trimming removed 0 bases at V and 4 bases at J, with 10 bases between. The CDR3 DNA is TGTGCCAGCAGTTACTCCGGGGAGGGGAATCAGCCCCAGCATTTT. As protein: CASSYSGEGNQPQHF.

The rearrangement links TRBV4-2 to TRBJ2-1, with D perhaps TRBD2 (5 bases). The CDR3 is made up of 17 amino acids. CDR1 and CDR2 from the germline V gene are LGHNA and YNFKEQ. V was cut by 1 base and J by 0 bases, with 13 bases left in between. The CDR3 region is CASSQGASGSSYNEQFF. CDR3 DNA sequence: TGTGCCAGCAGCCAAGGGGCCTCGGGGAGCTCCTACAATGAGCAGTTCTTC.

In its sample, this clone was seen once. The chain couples TRBV25-1 to TRBJ1-2, with 7 positions matching TRBD1. Germline-derived CDR1 and CDR2 are MGHDK and SYGVNS. CDR3 length: 13 residues. J lost 3 bases, V lost 6 bases, and 4 bases had no gene match. CDR3 region: CASSQGVDYGYTF. Written as DNA, the CDR3 is TGTGCCAGCAGCCAGGGGGTTGACTATGGCTACACCTTC.

V gene TRBV9 combines with J gene TRBJ1-2; tentative D call: TRBD1 (6 bases). V lost 4 bases and J 7 bases, leaving 17 bases between the germline ends. CDR1 is SGDLS and CDR2 is YYNGEE in the germline V gene. This CDR3 has 14 residues. CDR3 nucleotides: TGTGCCAGCAGCCCTACTACTACAGGGTCTGGCTACACCTTC. Translated: CASSPTTTGSGYTF. The complete variable domain, with remaining parts taken from reference TRBV9 and TRBJ1-2, reads DSGVTQTPKHLITATGQRVTLRCSPRSGDLSVYWYQQSLDQGLQFLIQYYNGEERAKGNILERFSAQQFPDLHSELNLSSLELGDSALYFCASSPTTTGSGYTFGSGTRLTVV.

V usage is TRBV28 and J usage is TRBJ1-3, with 7 bases aligning to TRBD1. The CDR3 extends over 14 amino acids. V dropped 3 bases and J dropped 3; count of bases not matched to a gene: 2. Germline loops: CDR1 MDHEN, CDR2 SYDVKM. DNA for the CDR3: TGTGCCAGCAGTTTGTCAGGGGGTGGAAACACCATATATTTT. Its protein product is CASSLSGGGNTIYF.

The chain carries TRBV25-1 and TRBJ1-1, with 7 bases identical to TRBD1. The CDR3 length is 14 residues. CDR1 is MGHDK and CDR2 is SYGVNS in the germline V gene. J gave up 1 base and V 6 bases, and 5 bases lay outside the gene matches. DNA of the CDR3: TGTGCCAGCAGCAGACAGGGCCGGAACACTGAAGCTTTCTTT. Amino acid sequence: CASSRQGRNTEAFF.

This chain connects TRBV18 to TRBJ1-2; D unclear. This CDR3 spans 13 amino acids. Germline CDR1 reads KGHSH; CDR2 reads LQKENI. V lost 0 bases, J lost 5 bases, and 7 bases lay in between. CDR3 sequence reads: CASSPPQDYGYTF. The CDR3 DNA reads TGTGCCAGCTCACCACCTCAGGATTATGGCTACACCTTC.

The chain couples TRBV6-6 to TRBJ1-5; D is unclear. Trimming pared 6 bases from V and 6 bases from J, leaving 15 bases between. The CDR3 contains 14 residues. The germline V gene has CDR1 MNHNY and CDR2 SVGAGI (reference sequence). CDR3 in amino acids: CASSPPGSSQPQHF. DNA of the CDR3: TGTGCCAGCAGCCCCCCGGGTTCGAGTCAGCCCCAGCATTTT.

The chain uses TRBV4-3 and TRBJ2-5; TRBD2 agrees at 9 bases. The V segment lost 0 bases and the J segment 1 base; nucleotides outside the gene matches: 9. The CDR3 has 18 amino acids. The germline CDR1 and CDR2 sequences are LGHNA and YSLEER. Here the CDR3 DNA reads TGCGCCAGCAGCCAAGACCGGGGCGGGGGGGCCTTCCAAGAGACCCAGTACTTC. It specifies CASSQDRGGGAFQETQYF.

The CDR3 region is CASSPRSSGSVSYEQYF. The CDR3 DNA is TGTGCCAGCAGCCCCCGTAGTAGCGGGAGTGTCTCCTACGAGCAGTACTTC. The chain couples TRBV9 to TRBJ2-7; 9 bases are a match to TRBD2. V was pared by 4 bases and J by 0 bases, with 11 bases of the junction left unmatched. CDR1 and CDR2 from the germline V gene are SGDLS and YYNGEE. This CDR3 is built from 17 residues.

The chain uses TRBV7-9 and TRBJ1-2; 9 bases are a match to TRBD1. Germline values: CDR1 SEHNR, CDR2 FQNEAQ (reference sequence). The CDR3 runs to 15 residues. Trimming cost V 5 bases and J 2 bases; bases outside gene matches: 6. In nucleotides, the CDR3 is TGTGCCAGCAGCCCCCGGACAGGGGAAAACTATGGCTACACCTTC. Protein sequence: CASSPRTGENYGYTF.

In its sample, this clone was seen a few times. The chain couples TRBV2 to TRBJ2-4; D unclear. The V end lost 6 bases, the J end lost 0 bases, and 12 bases lay between the germline ends. The CDR3 covers 15 residues. Germline V lookup: CDR1 SNHLY, CDR2 FYNNEI. CDR3 amino acids: CASRGGSLAKNIQYF. The CDR3 coding sequence is TGTGCCAGCAGAGGCGGCTCTCTAGCCAAAAACATTCAGTACTTC.

The chain joins TRBV11-3 to TRBJ2-3; a possible D gene is TRBD2 (5 bases). The CDR3 is 15 amino acids. The germline V gene has CDR1 SGHNT and CDR2 YENEEA. Trimming stripped 5 bases from V and 2 bases from J, with 14 bases between. The CDR3 DNA follows: TGTGCCAGCAGCCCCTGGTCCGGGGACACAGATACGCAGTATTTT. Translated, it gives CASSPWSGDTDTQYF.

The rearrangement uses TRBV27 and TRBJ2-2, with 7 bases lining up with TRBD1. Germline CDR1 and CDR2: MNHEY and SMNVEV (reference sequence). The V and J ends lost 8 bases and 4 bases, in that order; junction bases with no gene match: 13. This CDR3 spans 16 amino acids. In nucleotides, the CDR3 is TGTGCCAGCCGGATAGGGAACAGGGGTCGCACCGGGGAGCTGTTTTTT. This translates into CASRIGNRGRTGELFF.

This chain links TRBV11-2 with TRBJ1-2; unclear D gene. Looked up from germline, CDR1 is SGHAT and CDR2 is FQNNGV. The V gene lost 5 bases and the J gene lost 2 bases, with 12 bases spanning the gap. The CDR3 consists of 14 residues. The CDR3 nucleotides are TGTGCCAGCAGCCCAAATGCACAGAACTATGGCTACACCTTC. Translated, it gives CASSPNAQNYGYTF. Looking up the rest from reference TRBV11-2 and TRBJ1-2 gives the full variable domain: EAGVAQSPRYKIIEKRQSVAFWCNPISGHATLYWYQQILGQGPKLLIQFQNNGVVDDSQLPKDRFSAERLKGVDSTLKIQPAKLEDSAVYLCASSPNAQNYGYTFGSGTRLTVV.

The V gene is TRBV18, the J gene TRBJ1-6; TRBD1 matches 7 bases. The J segment lost 4 bases and the V segment lost 3 bases, leaving 3 bases of the junction unmatched. Germline CDR1 is KGHSH and CDR2 is LQKENI. CDR3 length equals 15 residues. DNA of the CDR3: TGTGCCAGCTCACCCGAACAGGGGTATAATTCACCCCTCCACTTT. Translated, it gives CASSPEQGYNSPLHF.